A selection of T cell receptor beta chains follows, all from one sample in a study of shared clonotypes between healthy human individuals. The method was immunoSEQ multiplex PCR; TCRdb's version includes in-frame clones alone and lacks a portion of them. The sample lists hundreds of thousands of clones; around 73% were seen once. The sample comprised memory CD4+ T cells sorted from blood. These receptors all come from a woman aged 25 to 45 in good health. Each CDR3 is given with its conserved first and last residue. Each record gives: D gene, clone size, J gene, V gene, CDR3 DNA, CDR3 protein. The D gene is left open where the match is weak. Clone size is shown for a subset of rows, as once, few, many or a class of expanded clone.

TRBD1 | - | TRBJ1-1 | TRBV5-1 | TGCGCCAGCAGCACAGGAGACAGGGACCTCCCTGAAGCTTTCTTT | CASSTGDRDLPEAFF
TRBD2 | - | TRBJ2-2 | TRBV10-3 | TGTGCCATCAAGGGTACTAGCGGGAGGGCCCTCGACACCGGGGAGCTGTTTTTT | CAIKGTSGRALDTGELFF
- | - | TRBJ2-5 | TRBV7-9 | TGTGCCAGCAGCTTTGGAGTAGGAAAGACCCAGTACTTC | CASSFGVGKTQYF
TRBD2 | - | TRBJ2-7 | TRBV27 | TGTGCCATCTCTAAACTGACTAGCGGGAGACCCGACGAGCAGTACTTC | CAISKLTSGRPDEQYF
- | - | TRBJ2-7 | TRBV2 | TGTGCCAGCAGTTTGGGTCTAAAGGGCGAGCAGTACTTC | CASSLGLKGEQYF
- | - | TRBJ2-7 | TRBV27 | TGTGCCAGCAGTGGCAGTTCCTCCTACGAGCAGTACTTC | CASSGSSSYEQYF
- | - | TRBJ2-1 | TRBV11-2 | TGTGCCAGCAGCTCCACCCGGCTTCAGCCCTTCAATGAGCAGTTCTTC | CASSSTRLQPFNEQFF
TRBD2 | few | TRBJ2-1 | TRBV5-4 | TGTGCCAGCAGCTTATCTAGCGGGAGTTTCAATGAGCAGTTCTTC | CASSLSSGSFNEQFF
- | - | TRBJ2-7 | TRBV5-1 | TGCGCCAGCAGCCCCCAAGTCGGGGGCGGATCATACGAGCAGTACTTC | CASSPQVGGGSYEQYF
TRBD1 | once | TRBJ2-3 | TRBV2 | TGTGCCAGCAGTGACACCGGGACAGCGACAGATACGCAGTATTTT | CASSDTGTATDTQYF
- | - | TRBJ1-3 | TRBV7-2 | TGTGCCAGCAGCTTAGTTTCCGGGGCGGCCGGAAACACCATATATTTT | CASSLVSGAAGNTIYF
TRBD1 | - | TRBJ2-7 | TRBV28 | TGTGCCAGCAGATGGGGACAGGGGGGATACGAGCAGTACTTC | CASRWGQGGYEQYF
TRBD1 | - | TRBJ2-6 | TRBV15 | TGTGCCACCAGCAGGATTACAGGGGCTGGGGCCAACGTCCTGACTTTC | CATSRITGAGANVLTF
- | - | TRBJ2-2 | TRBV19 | TGTGCCAGCTCGGCCTTCCGGGAGCTGTTTTTT | CASSAFRELFF
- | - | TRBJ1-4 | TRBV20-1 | TGCAGTGCCGGTGGTGGAAAAAAACTGTTTTTT | CSAGGGKKLFF
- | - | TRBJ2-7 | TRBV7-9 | TGTGCCAGCAGCCCAGAGGGCTACTCCTACGAGCAGTACTTC | CASSPEGYSYEQYF
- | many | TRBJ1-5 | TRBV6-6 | TGTGCCAGCAGTTCTACCGGGACGGTGAATCAGCCCCAGCATTTT | CASSSTGTVNQPQHF
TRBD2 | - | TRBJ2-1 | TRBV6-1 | TGTGCCAGCAGTGAAATTGGGACTAGGTTTGGGGAGCAGTTCTTC | CASSEIGTRFGEQFF
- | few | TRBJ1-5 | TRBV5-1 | TGCGCCAGCAGCCTTATCCGGGACGGGAGCAATCAGCCCCAGCATTTT | CASSLIRDGSNQPQHF
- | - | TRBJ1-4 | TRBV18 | TGTGCCAGCTCACCACTAAAACGTAATGAAAAACTGTTTTTT | CASSPLKRNEKLFF
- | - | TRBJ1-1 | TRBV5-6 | TGTGCCAGCAGCCCCTCTTCCCTGGGGAGCACTGAAGCTTTCTTT | CASSPSSLGSTEAFF
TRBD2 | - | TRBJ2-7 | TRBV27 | TGTGCCAGCAGCATAGCGGGACGTCATGAGCAGTACTTC | CASSIAGRHEQYF
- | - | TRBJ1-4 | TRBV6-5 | TGTGCCAGCGGATTGACGGATGAAAAACTGTTTTTT | CASGLTDEKLFF
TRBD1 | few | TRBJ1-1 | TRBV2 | TGTGCCAGCAGTGCTGGTAGGGACAGGAGCTTT | CASSAGRDRSF
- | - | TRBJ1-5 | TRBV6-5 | TGTGCCAGCAGCCCGCAATGGGGGCAGGGTCAGCCCCAGCATTTT | CASSPQWGQGQPQHF
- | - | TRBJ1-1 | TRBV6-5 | TGTGCCAGCAGGTTCCTCCGGAGACAGAACACTGAAGCTTTCTTT | CASRFLRRQNTEAFF
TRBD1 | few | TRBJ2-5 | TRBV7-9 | TGTGCCAGCAGCATGAGACAGGGAGAGACCCAGTACTTC | CASSMRQGETQYF
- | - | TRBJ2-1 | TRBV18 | TGTGCCAGCTCACCAAGTGGCGGTTCAACGGTGAATGAGCAGTTCTTC | CASSPSGGSTVNEQFF
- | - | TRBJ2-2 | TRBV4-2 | TGTGCCAGCAGCCAACTAACTGGGGGCCACACCGGGGAGCTGTTTTTT | CASSQLTGGHTGELFF
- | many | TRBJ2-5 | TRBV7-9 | TGTGCCAGCAGCCCTAAACGACTCCTTCAAGAGACCCAGTACTTC | CASSPKRLLQETQYF
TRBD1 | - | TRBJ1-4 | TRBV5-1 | TGCGCCAGCAGCAGTACAGGGGGCGCCGACGAAAAACTGTTTTTT | CASSSTGGADEKLFF
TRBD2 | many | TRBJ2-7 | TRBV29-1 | TGCAGCGTTGAAGGGACTAGCGGACCCTACGAGCAGTACTTC | CSVEGTSGPYEQYF
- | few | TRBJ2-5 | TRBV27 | TGTGCCAGCAGTTTTGGAGGAGAGACCCAGTACTTC | CASSFGGETQYF
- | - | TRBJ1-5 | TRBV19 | TGTGCCAGTAGGTCTTTGGTTAGGGGGTCCTCTCAGCCCCAGCATTTT | CASRSLVRGSSQPQHF
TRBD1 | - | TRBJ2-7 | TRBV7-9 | TGTGCCAGCAGACCCGGACAGGGCTCAAATTACGAGCAGTACTTC | CASRPGQGSNYEQYF
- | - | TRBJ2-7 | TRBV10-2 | TGCGCCAGCAGTGTTTACAGACATATTCACGAGCAGTACTTC | CASSVYRHIHEQYF
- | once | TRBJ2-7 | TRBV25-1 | TGTGCCAGCAGTGAACCCGACAGGTCCTACGAGCAGTACTTC | CASSEPDRSYEQYF
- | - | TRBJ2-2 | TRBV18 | TGTGCCAGCTCACCTCAGGGGGGGACGACCGGGGAGCTGTTTTTT | CASSPQGGTTGELFF
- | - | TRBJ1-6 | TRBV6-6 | TGTGCCAGCAGTTCAGCCCCGAATTCACCCCTCCACTTT | CASSSAPNSPLHF
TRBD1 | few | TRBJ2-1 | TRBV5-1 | TGCGCCAGCAGCCCCGGGACAGCCTACAATGAGCAGTTCTTC | CASSPGTAYNEQFF
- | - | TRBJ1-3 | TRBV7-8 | TGTGCCAGCAGCTTAGAACGGGGGAGAAACACCATATATTTT | CASSLERGRNTIYF
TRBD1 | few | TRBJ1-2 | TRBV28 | TGTGCCAGCAGTTTCCGACAGGGACAGACCACTAACTATGGCTACACCTTC | CASSFRQGQTTNYGYTF
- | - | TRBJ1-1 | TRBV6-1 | TGTGCCAGCAGTGAAGCGCTGGTCCGGGGCACTGAAGCTTTCTTT | CASSEALVRGTEAFF
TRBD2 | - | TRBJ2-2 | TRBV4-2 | TGTGCCAGCAGCCAAGAGAGAATGGGAAGCGGGAGTTCCGGGGAGCTGTTTTTT | CASSQERMGSGSSGELFF
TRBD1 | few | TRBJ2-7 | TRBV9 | TGTGCCAGCAGCGCCCAGGGGGCCCGATTGGACGAGCAGTACTTC | CASSAQGARLDEQYF
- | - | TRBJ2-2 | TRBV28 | TGTGCCACCAGTTTTTTCGTAACCGGGGAGCTGTTTTTT | CATSFFVTGELFF
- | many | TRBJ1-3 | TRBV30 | TGTGCCTGGAGTGTTAAAAACACCATATATTTT | CAWSVKNTIYF
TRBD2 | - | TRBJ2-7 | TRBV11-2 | TGTGCCAGCAGCCAAAATAGCGGGATTGGATACGAGCAGTACTTC | CASSQNSGIGYEQYF
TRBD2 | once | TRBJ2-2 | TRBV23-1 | TGTGCCAGCAGCCATAGGACAGGTCTAAGGACTAGCGCCAACACCGGGGAGCTGTTTTTT | CASSHRTGLRTSANTGELFF
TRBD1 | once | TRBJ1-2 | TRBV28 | TGTGCCAGCAGTTCTCAGACAGGGCGCCTGGGTGGCTACACCTTC | CASSSQTGRLGGYTF
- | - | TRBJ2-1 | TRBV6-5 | TGTGCCAGCAGTCGAGGGACTGGCTACAATGAGCAGTTCTTC | CASSRGTGYNEQFF
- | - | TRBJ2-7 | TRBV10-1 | TGCGCCAGCAGTGAGATGGCAGGGGTCGAGCAGTACTTC | CASSEMAGVEQYF
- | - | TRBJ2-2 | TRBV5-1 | TGCGCCACGTCCCGGGGAGAAGGCACCGGGGAGCTGTTTTTT | CATSRGEGTGELFF